This entry describes one TCR beta chain. Donors sampled were nominally healthy, though unrecorded immune exposures were likely. This record comes from a study of cytomegalovirus exposure and HLA in healthy donors. The length of the CDR3 is 14 residues. Trimming cost V 3 bases and J 7 bases; bases outside gene matches: 4. Germline loops: CDR1 SGDLS, CDR2 YYNGEE. Both 60 Vbeta primers and 13 Jbeta primers went into the PCR. Sequencing was performed with immunoSEQ multiplex PCR; in TCRdb, only in-frame clones are kept and a portion is missing. Here the sample spans roughly 150,000 clones, approximately 81% being singletons.

The chain recombines TRBV9 with TRBJ2-1; 10 nucleotides agree with TRBD2. The clonotype originates from a middle-aged woman in good health and CMV-seropositive. The sequenced material came from PBMCs. The CDR3 nucleotides read TGTGCCAGCAGCGGGACTAGCGGATCAAATGAGCAGTTCTTC. Translating gives CASSGTSGSNEQFF.